These 12 T cell receptor beta chains were sequenced from one sample in a study of T cells in localized non-small cell lung cancer. This table comes from immunoSEQ multiplex PCR, and its TCRdb copy is limited to in-frame clones, with some not included. The table shows some 27,000 clones, with about 88% occurring only once. Specimen: peripheral blood, collected before any cancer treatment. These receptor sequences come from an older female donor with stage III squamous cell lung carcinoma.

This clone was seen once. Its ends do not fully match the called genes, so a read error is possible. V and J are TRBV5-4 and TRBJ2-7; tentatively, D is TRBD1 (6 bases). The germline CDR1 and CDR2 sequences are SGHNT and YYREEE (reference sequence). The CDR3 sequence is 17 residues long. The CDR3 is CASNPTRGHREFYEQYF. CDR3 nucleotide sequence: TGCGCCAGCAACCCAACGCGAGGGCACAGGGAATTCTACGAGCAGTACTTC. Drawing the rest from reference TRBV5-4 and TRBJ2-7, the complete variable domain is ETGVTQSPTHLIKTRGQQVTLRCSSQSGHNTVSWYQQALGQGPQFIFQYYREEENGRGNFPPRFSGLQFPNYSSELNVNALELDDSALYLCASNPTRGHREFYEQYFGPGTRLTVT.

This sequence joins TRBV7-9 and TRBJ2-7, with no clear D. Deletions cut 0 bases from V and 7 bases from J, with 10 bases between. This CDR3 spans 13 amino acids. Germline V gene data show CDR1 as SEHNR and CDR2 as FQNEAQ (reference sequence). Here the CDR3 reads CASSLAGGSEQYF. The CDR3 DNA is TGTGCCAGCAGCTTAGCGGGTGGGTCGGAGCAGTACTTC.

The chain is built from TRBV28 and TRBJ1-5, with D unresolved. The V end was cut by 3 bases, the J end by 4 bases, with 7 bases between. This CDR3 region has 13 residues. CDR1 and CDR2 from the germline V gene are MDHEN and SYDVKM. Here the CDR3 DNA reads TGTGCCAGCAGTTTGCTAGTGAATCAGCCCCAGCATTTT. Its protein product is CASSLLVNQPQHF.

The V gene is TRBV18, the J gene TRBJ1-3, with D possibly TRBD1 on 5 matching bases. The V gene lost 3 bases and the J gene lost 0 bases, with 12 bases spanning the gap. This CDR3 contains 16 residues. Looked up from germline, CDR1 is KGHSH and CDR2 is LQKENI. The CDR3: CASSPPTGPSGNTIYF. The CDR3 nucleotides are TGTGCCAGCTCACCCCCCACAGGACCCTCTGGAAACACCATATATTTT.

In this sample, this clone turned up once. This sequence joins TRBV4-3 and TRBJ2-7; D gene ambiguous. The germline V gene encodes CDR1 LGHNA and CDR2 YSLEER. The ends were cut back, 1 base at V and 3 bases at J, with 10 bases in the middle. CDR3 length equals 14 residues. The CDR3 DNA reads as TGCGCCAGCAGCCAAGGACTTCGAATCTACGAGCAGTACTTC. This encodes CASSQGLRIYEQYF.

The rearrangement links TRBV28 to TRBJ2-2; perhaps TRBD2 as D (6 bases). Trimming removed 5 bases at V and 6 bases at J, with 22 bases between. Germline V CDR1 and CDR2: MDHEN, SYDVKM. The CDR3 loop spans 17 amino acids. The DNA of the CDR3 is TGTGCCAGCAGTGGCCCGGGAGCCACTTATCCCGCCGGGGAGCTGTTTTTT. As protein: CASSGPGATYPAGELFF.

V gene TRBV5-1 combines with J gene TRBJ2-1; TRBD1 matches at 7 bases. V lost 4 bases, J lost 5 bases, and 3 bases stayed unmatched. The germline gives CDR1 SGHRS, CDR2 YFSETQ. The CDR3 consists of 13 residues. The chain's CDR3 is CASSEGQNNEQFF. Here the CDR3 DNA reads TGCGCCAGCAGCGAGGGACAGAACAATGAGCAGTTCTTC.

The CDR3 DNA reads as TGCGCCAGCAGCTTGGTGTGGGGGCGCCAAGAGACCCAGTACTTC. It codes for CASSLVWGRQETQYF. V gene TRBV5-1 combines with J gene TRBJ2-5; tentatively, D is TRBD1 (6 bases). The CDR3 runs to 15 residues. V was clipped by 0 bases and J by 1 base, with 10 bases between them. Germline values: CDR1 SGHRS, CDR2 YFSETQ.

The CDR3 DNA reads TGTGCCAGCAGCTTACTAGAGCAAGAGACCCAGTACTTC. Translating it yields CASSLLEQETQYF. J is TRBJ2-5 and V is TRBV7-2; D ambiguous. The V gene lost 2 bases and the J gene lost 2 bases, with 6 bases spanning the gap. Germline CDR1 and CDR2: SGHTA and FQGNSA. The CDR3 length is 13 residues.

The J gene is TRBJ2-6, the V gene TRBV2, with TRBD1 identical over 7 bases. Trimming at V came to 3 bases and at J to 4 bases, leaving 9 bases not matched to a gene. CDR1 and CDR2 (germline): SNHLY, FYNNEI. The length of the CDR3 is 17 residues. CDR3 protein: CASSEDRPQAGANVLTF. The CDR3 nucleotides read TGTGCCAGCAGTGAGGACAGGCCCCAGGCCGGGGCCAACGTCCTGACTTTC.

The V call is TRBV10-3, the J call TRBJ1-1, with 12 bases aligning to TRBD1. Germline lookup yields CDR1 ENHRY and CDR2 SYGVKD. V lost 8 bases to trimming and J lost 4 bases; unmatched junction nucleotides: 8. CDR3 length equals 15 residues. As DNA, the CDR3 is TGTGCCATCGGACCGGGACAGGGGGCCGCCACTGAAGCTTTCTTT. Translating it yields CAIGPGQGAATEAFF.

The rearrangement uses TRBV18 and TRBJ2-7, with D uncertain. Germline lookup yields CDR1 KGHSH and CDR2 LQKENI. The CDR3 has 12 residues. V shed 2 bases and J shed 6 bases, with 8 bases lying between them. Here the CDR3 DNA reads TGTGCCAGCTCACCAACCACCCGCGAGCAGTACTTC. Amino acids: CASSPTTREQYF.